The T cell receptor beta chain under discussion was sequenced for a study of cytomegalovirus exposure and HLA in healthy donors. From germline, CDR1 is SGHTA and CDR2 FQGNSA. The V gene lost 0 bases and the J gene lost 5 bases, with 6 bases spanning the gap. This CDR3 has 13 residues. Amplification used 60 Vbeta primers and 13 Jbeta primers. The method was immunoSEQ multiplex PCR; TCRdb's version includes in-frame clones alone and lacks a portion of them. The sample holds tens of thousands of clones; over 70% are singletons and the top ten take about 34%. This clone occurred once. Antigen: not known. Study-wide findings and caveats: For presence/absence analyses, sequencing depth was assumed to be roughly uniform across donors. The study put 150 or so TCR beta chains on its list as cytomegalovirus-associated. Exclusion applied to some V segments, including TRBV6-2 and TRBV6-3, as they were indistinguishable. In a later analysis, at a false discovery rate of 0.05, approximately 16,000 TCR beta sequences were associated with HLA alleles.

This TCR was sampled from a man between 45 and 60 years old in good health and CMV-seropositive. V is TRBV7-2 and J is TRBJ2-3; D gene uncertain. Sequencing used PBMCs. The CDR3 DNA follows: TGTGCCAGCAGCTTAGCGCAGGAAGATACGCAGTATTTT. Its protein product is CASSLAQEDTQYF.